Listed below are T cell receptor beta chains from one sample, sequenced in a study of CD8 T cells in ankylosing spondylitis. One entry per CDR3 protein results from TCRdb running MiXCR on the 5' RACE reads. Of about 42,000 distinct CDR3 sequences listed, 2.7% were seen once; the top ten hold 4.6%. Sequenced: blood, either unsorted or a sorted T cell fraction (not recorded which). These receptors originate from a male donor with ankylosing spondylitis or in good health (not recorded which). CDR3s leave out the opening cysteine and the closing phenylalanine or tryptophan. Each record gives: clone size, V gene, J gene, CDR3 protein. Part of the rows lack a size; the others show once, few, many or a class for expanded clones.

abundance: many
v_gene: TRBV9
j_gene: TRBJ2-2
CDR3aa: ASSVAHTGELF

abundance: many
v_gene: TRBV9
j_gene: TRBJ2-5
CDR3aa: ASSALAGAETQY

abundance: many
v_gene: TRBV9
j_gene: TRBJ2-1
CDR3aa: ASSATVGREQF

abundance: many
v_gene: TRBV9
j_gene: TRBJ1-4
CDR3aa: ASSDTSTNEKLF

abundance: many
v_gene: TRBV9
j_gene: TRBJ2-7
CDR3aa: ASSSAGGDEQY

abundance: many
v_gene: TRBV9
j_gene: TRBJ2-7
CDR3aa: ASSVGAGEAYEQY

abundance: medium-sized
v_gene: TRBV28
j_gene: TRBJ2-7
CDR3aa: ASISRTKVRTSYEQY

abundance: many
v_gene: TRBV9
j_gene: TRBJ2-7
CDR3aa: ASSAGLAGGLYEQY

abundance: many
v_gene: TRBV9
j_gene: TRBJ2-3
CDR3aa: ASSPRTDTQY

abundance: many
v_gene: TRBV9
j_gene: TRBJ2-7
CDR3aa: ASSDPERGYEQY

abundance: many
v_gene: TRBV9
j_gene: TRBJ2-1
CDR3aa: ASSVARLAGGNEQF

abundance: many
v_gene: TRBV6-7
j_gene: TRBJ2-3
CDR3aa: ASSYSMQGKGPDTQY

abundance: many
v_gene: TRBV9
j_gene: TRBJ2-2
CDR3aa: ASSVWGGSNTGELF

abundance: many
v_gene: TRBV9
j_gene: TRBJ2-1
CDR3aa: ASSVGHYNEQF

abundance: many
v_gene: TRBV9
j_gene: TRBJ2-3
CDR3aa: ASSVSSGRPTDTQY

abundance: many
v_gene: TRBV9
j_gene: TRBJ2-7
CDR3aa: ASSVTGTGSPEQY

abundance: many
v_gene: TRBV9
j_gene: TRBJ2-2
CDR3aa: ASSPDGGPPTGELF

abundance: many
v_gene: TRBV9
j_gene: TRBJ2-2
CDR3aa: ASSVGPGTSATGELF

abundance: many
v_gene: TRBV9
j_gene: TRBJ2-1
CDR3aa: ASSLTLAGATRSYNEQF

abundance: many
v_gene: TRBV9
j_gene: TRBJ1-4
CDR3aa: ASSVGQRVNEKLF

abundance: many
v_gene: TRBV9
j_gene: TRBJ2-1
CDR3aa: ASSVGAGAVDEQF

abundance: NA
v_gene: TRBV9
j_gene: TRBJ2-2
CDR3aa: ASSVGQGIGAGELF

abundance: many
v_gene: TRBV9
j_gene: TRBJ2-3
CDR3aa: ASSPREGSTDTQY

abundance: many
v_gene: TRBV9
j_gene: TRBJ1-3
CDR3aa: ASSVYAGRNTIY

abundance: many
v_gene: TRBV9
j_gene: TRBJ2-5
CDR3aa: ASSVDLEETQY

abundance: many
v_gene: TRBV9
j_gene: TRBJ2-1
CDR3aa: ASRRTSGFGEQF

abundance: many
v_gene: TRBV9
j_gene: TRBJ2-6
CDR3aa: ASSIGTGGFGANVLT

abundance: many
v_gene: TRBV9
j_gene: TRBJ1-2
CDR3aa: ASSVVPTGNYGYT

abundance: many
v_gene: TRBV9
j_gene: TRBJ1-6
CDR3aa: ASSVEAGYSPLH

abundance: many
v_gene: TRBV9
j_gene: TRBJ2-2
CDR3aa: ASRAWTGGNTGELF

abundance: many
v_gene: TRBV9
j_gene: TRBJ2-3
CDR3aa: ASSVAVTRGDTQY

abundance: many
v_gene: TRBV9
j_gene: TRBJ2-6
CDR3aa: ASSVPKGWGQGLSGANVLT

abundance: NA
v_gene: TRBV9
j_gene: TRBJ2-5
CDR3aa: ASSVGTTQTQY

abundance: many
v_gene: TRBV9
j_gene: TRBJ1-4
CDR3aa: ASSVGIQDNEKLF

abundance: many
v_gene: TRBV9
j_gene: TRBJ1-2
CDR3aa: ASSVGWTSNYGYT

abundance: many
v_gene: TRBV9
j_gene: TRBJ2-1
CDR3aa: ASSVRGRALYNEQF

abundance: many
v_gene: TRBV9
j_gene: TRBJ1-5
CDR3aa: ASSVSTGNQPQH

abundance: few
v_gene: TRBV9
j_gene: TRBJ2-3
CDR3aa: ASSVLDNTDTQY

abundance: many
v_gene: TRBV9
j_gene: TRBJ2-5
CDR3aa: ASSELGVQETQY

abundance: few
v_gene: TRBV9
j_gene: TRBJ2-5
CDR3aa: ASSPGTSGKETQY

abundance: many
v_gene: TRBV9
j_gene: TRBJ2-7
CDR3aa: ASSPGTGGFYEQY

abundance: few
v_gene: TRBV9
j_gene: TRBJ2-7
CDR3aa: ASSVGGEFGHEQY

abundance: many
v_gene: TRBV9
j_gene: TRBJ1-1
CDR3aa: ASSVVVQGHEAF

abundance: many
v_gene: TRBV9
j_gene: TRBJ2-3
CDR3aa: ASSVDGSSDTQY

abundance: many
v_gene: TRBV29-1
j_gene: TRBJ2-2
CDR3aa: SVDRPPGGFPRDTGELF

abundance: many
v_gene: TRBV9
j_gene: TRBJ2-2
CDR3aa: ASSVGAGHRTGELF

abundance: many
v_gene: TRBV9
j_gene: TRBJ2-3
CDR3aa: ASSVAPSGPQY

abundance: many
v_gene: TRBV9
j_gene: TRBJ1-3
CDR3aa: ASSPIGTGSSGNTIY

abundance: NA
v_gene: TRBV9
j_gene: TRBJ2-7
CDR3aa: ASSPGTSGPTYEQY

abundance: NA
v_gene: TRBV9
j_gene: TRBJ2-2
CDR3aa: ASNRLAGRRELF

abundance: many
v_gene: TRBV9
j_gene: TRBJ1-5
CDR3aa: ASSEDQGRPQH

abundance: many
v_gene: TRBV9
j_gene: TRBJ2-2
CDR3aa: ASSVGTENTGELF

abundance: many
v_gene: TRBV9
j_gene: TRBJ2-7
CDR3aa: ASSPGGTLGGEQY

abundance: many
v_gene: TRBV9
j_gene: TRBJ2-3
CDR3aa: ASSVGIGIQTDTQY

abundance: many
v_gene: TRBV9
j_gene: TRBJ2-1
CDR3aa: ASSVEGTGGSPLF

abundance: many
v_gene: TRBV9
j_gene: TRBJ2-1
CDR3aa: ASSVGPSGRRNEQF

abundance: NA
v_gene: TRBV9
j_gene: TRBJ2-5
CDR3aa: ASSGPTSGREETQY